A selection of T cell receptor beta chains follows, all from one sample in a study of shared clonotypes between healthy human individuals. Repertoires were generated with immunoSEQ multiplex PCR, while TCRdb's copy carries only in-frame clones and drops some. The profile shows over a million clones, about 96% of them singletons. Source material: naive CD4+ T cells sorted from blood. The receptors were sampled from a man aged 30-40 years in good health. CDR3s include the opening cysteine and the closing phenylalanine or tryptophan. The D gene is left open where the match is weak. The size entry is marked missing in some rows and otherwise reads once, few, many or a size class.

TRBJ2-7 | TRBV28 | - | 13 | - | TGTGCCAGCAGTTTATTATCAGGGAGTGAGCAGTACTTC | CASSLLSGSEQYF
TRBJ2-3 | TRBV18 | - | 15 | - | TGTGCCAGCTCACAATCCAGCGGCCGTACAGATACGCAGTATTTT | CASSQSSGRTDTQYF
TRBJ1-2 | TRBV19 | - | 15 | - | TGTGCCAGTAGTATGCAGCGGCGAAGTAACTATGGCTACACCTTC | CASSMQRRSNYGYTF
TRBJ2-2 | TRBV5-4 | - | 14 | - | TGTGCCAGCAGGGCGGGGTCGAACACCGGGGAGCTGTTTTTT | CASRAGSNTGELFF
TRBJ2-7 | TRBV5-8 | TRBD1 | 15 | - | TGTGCCAGCAGCTTGGCCGGGACAGGTTCCTACGAGCAGTACTTC | CASSLAGTGSYEQYF
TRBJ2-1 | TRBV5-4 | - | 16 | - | TGTGCCAGCAGCCGATATGAAGGGGTGGGGTACAATGAGCAGTTCTTC | CASSRYEGVGYNEQFF
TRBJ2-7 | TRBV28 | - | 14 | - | TGTGCCAGCAGTTTATCAGGGGTATCCCACGAGCAGTACTTC | CASSLSGVSHEQYF
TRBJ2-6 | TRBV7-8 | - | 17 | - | TGTGCCAGCAGCTTAGGTTTGCTGTCTTCTGGGGCCAACGTCCTGACTTTC | CASSLGLLSSGANVLTF
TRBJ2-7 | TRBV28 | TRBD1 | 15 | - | TGTGCCAGCATTTCCCGGGACAGGGGTACCTACGAGCAGTACTTC | CASISRDRGTYEQYF
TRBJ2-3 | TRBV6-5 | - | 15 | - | TGTGCCAGCAGTTATATGGGGGGCAAGGAAGATACGCAGTATTTT | CASSYMGGKEDTQYF
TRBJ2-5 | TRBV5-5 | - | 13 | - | TGTGCCAGCAGGCCACGCTCTCAAGAGACCCAGTACTTC | CASRPRSQETQYF
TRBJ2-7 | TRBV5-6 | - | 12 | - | TGTGCCAGCAGCTTTAATACCCACGAGCAGTACTTC | CASSFNTHEQYF
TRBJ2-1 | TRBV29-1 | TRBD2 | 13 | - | TGCAGCGCATTAGCGGGACCTTACAATGAGCAGTTCTTC | CSALAGPYNEQFF
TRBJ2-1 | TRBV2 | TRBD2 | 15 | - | TGTGCCAGCAGTGCGCGGACTAGCGCGGACAATGAGCAGTTCTTC | CASSARTSADNEQFF
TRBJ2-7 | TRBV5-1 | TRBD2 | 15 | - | TGCGCCAGCAGCTTCTTGGCGGGAGGGCCTAACGAGCAGTACTTC | CASSFLAGGPNEQYF
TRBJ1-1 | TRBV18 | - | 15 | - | TGTGCCAGCTCACCACGGGACATAAGGTACACTGAAGCTTTCTTT | CASSPRDIRYTEAFF
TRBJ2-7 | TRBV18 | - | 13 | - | TGTGCCAGCTCACCTCAGGGAGTGGACGAGCAGTACTTC | CASSPQGVDEQYF
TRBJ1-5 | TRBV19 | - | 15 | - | TGTGCCAGTAGAATTAGGGGTTATAGCAATCAGCCCCAGCATTTT | CASRIRGYSNQPQHF
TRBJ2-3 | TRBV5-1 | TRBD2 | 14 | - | TGCGCCAGCAGCTCGGGGACTAGCTTAACGGTGCAGTATTTT | CASSSGTSLTVQYF
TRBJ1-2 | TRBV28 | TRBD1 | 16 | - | TGTGCCAGCAGTTTATTTGGGGGACAGAGCTCCTATGGCTACACCTTC | CASSLFGGQSSYGYTF
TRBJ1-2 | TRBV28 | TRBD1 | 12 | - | TGTGCCAGCAGCCGGGACAGCTATGGCTACACCTTC | CASSRDSYGYTF
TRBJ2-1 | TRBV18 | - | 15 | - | TGTGCCAGCTCACGAGGGGGAGCGGCATACAATGAGCAGTTCTTC | CASSRGGAAYNEQFF
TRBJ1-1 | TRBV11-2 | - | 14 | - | TGTGCCAGCAGCTTAATTCAGGGACACACTGAAGCTTTCTTT | CASSLIQGHTEAFF
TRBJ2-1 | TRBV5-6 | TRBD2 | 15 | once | TGTGCCAGCAGCTTGGGGAAGGGGAGGGACAATGAGCAGTTCTTC | CASSLGKGRDNEQFF
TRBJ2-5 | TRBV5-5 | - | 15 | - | TGTGCCAGCAGCTTTGGCCCAGGGTATGTAGAGACCCAGTACTTC | CASSFGPGYVETQYF
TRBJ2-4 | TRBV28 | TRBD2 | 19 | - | TGTGCCAGCAGTGAACCGGGACTAGCGGGAGGGCGGGGCAAAAACATTCAGTACTTC | CASSEPGLAGGRGKNIQYF
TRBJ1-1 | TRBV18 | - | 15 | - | TGTGCCAGCTCACCAGGGCAGGGGTCCTACACTGAAGCTTTCTTT | CASSPGQGSYTEAFF
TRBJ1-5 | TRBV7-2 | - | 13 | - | TGTGCCAGCAGCTTTGGGGGGAAGCGGCCCCAGCATTTT | CASSFGGKRPQHF
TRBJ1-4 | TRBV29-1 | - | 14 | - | TGCAGCGTTGATACGGGAGCAACTAATGAAAAACTGTTTTTT | CSVDTGATNEKLFF
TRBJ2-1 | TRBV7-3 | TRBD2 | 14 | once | TGTGCCAGCAGCCGGGGGGATCCCTACAATGAGCAGTTCTTC | CASSRGDPYNEQFF
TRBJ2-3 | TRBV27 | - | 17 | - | TGTGCCAGCAGTTTCCGACCTGGTCAGGGCGGCACAGATACGCAGTATTTT | CASSFRPGQGGTDTQYF
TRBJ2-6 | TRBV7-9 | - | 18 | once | TGTGCCAGCAGCTTAATAAGGGGGACCTCCTCTGGGGCCAACGTCCTGACTTTC | CASSLIRGTSSGANVLTF
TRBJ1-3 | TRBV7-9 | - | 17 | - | TGTGCCAGCAGCACCCCCGAGGCCGACATTTCTGGAAACACCATATATTTT | CASSTPEADISGNTIYF